A single sample is the source of the 7 T cell receptor beta chains below, sequenced in a study of T cell repertoires in cytomegalovirus infection. TCRdb redid the calling of the reads with MiXCR, one entry per CDR3 protein. The sample records more than 200,000 distinct CDR3 sequences, approximately 10% being singletons. The sample taken for sequencing was PBMCs. The source is a human donor in good health (CMV status not recorded). Some clones in this sample may be carry-over from other donors' samples.

This clonotype was found many times. The chain is built from TRBV4-1 and TRBJ1-4; a weak D match, TRBD1 (5 bases). CDR1 MGHRA and CDR2 YSYEKL come from the germline V gene. Trimming pared 0 bases from V and 6 bases from J, leaving 8 bases between. CDR3 length equals 14 residues. The CDR3 loop reads CASSQDRGYEKLFF. The CDR3 DNA reads TGCGCCAGCAGCCAAGATCGGGGGTATGAAAAACTGTTTTTT.

In its sample, this clonotype was seen a few times. The chain combines TRBV20-1 with TRBJ1-2; D is perhaps TRBD1 (6 bases). Between the trimmed V and J ends, which lost 6 bases and 4 bases, there was a span of 18 bases. CDR1 is DFQATT, CDR2 SNEGSKA, per germline (reference sequence). The length of the CDR3 is 14 residues. CDR3 nucleotide sequence: TGCAGTGCCACAAAAGGGGGGGCGCGCTATGGCTACACCTTC. It encodes CSATKGGARYGYTF.

This clonotype was seen only a few times. The chain recombines TRBV19 with TRBJ2-5; D ambiguous. This CDR3 contains 11 residues. Per germline, CDR1 LNHDA and CDR2 SQIVND (reference sequence). Trimming pared 5 bases from V and 7 bases from J, leaving 8 bases between. The CDR3 protein is CASSSGGTQYF. CDR3 DNA: TGTGCCAGTAGTTCCGGCGGGACCCAGTACTTC.

The V gene is TRBV20-1, the J gene TRBJ2-2; no clear D gene. This CDR3 has 13 amino acids. Trimming removed 3 bases from V and 6 bases from J, with 11 bases in between. Germline V lookup: CDR1 DFQATT, CDR2 SNEGSKA (reference sequence). The CDR3 nucleotides read TGCAGTGCTAGTAGAACAGCCCCCGGGGAGCTGTTTTTT. Residues: CSASRTAPGELFF.

This chain connects TRBV5-4 to TRBJ2-5, with TRBD1 matching 11 bases. The germline CDR1 and CDR2 sequences are SGHNT and YYREEE (reference sequence). The trim removed 0 bases at V and 7 bases at J, leaving 11 bases unmatched. The CDR3 covers 17 residues. The chain's CDR3 is CASSLGTGGRSSGTQYF. The DNA of the CDR3 is TGTGCCAGCAGCTTGGGGACAGGGGGCAGGAGTTCGGGGACCCAGTACTTC. Complete variable domain (other parts from reference TRBV5-4 and TRBJ2-5): ETGVTQSPTHLIKTRGQQVTLRCSSQSGHNTVSWYQQALGQGPQFIFQYYREEENGRGNFPPRFSGLQFPNYSSELNVNALELDDSALYLCASSLGTGGRSSGTQYFGPGTRLLVL.

The V gene is TRBV19, the J gene TRBJ2-5; D may correspond to TRBD1 or TRBD2 (5 bases each). Trimming left V 3 bases short and J 3 bases short, with 5 bases between. Germline assignment: CDR1 LNHDA and CDR2 SQIVND (reference sequence). This CDR3 spans 12 amino acids. CDR3 nucleotides: TGTGCCAGTAGTATGGGGGAAGAGACCCAGTACTTC. This sequence encodes CASSMGEETQYF.

This clonotype was found a few times. V usage is TRBV20-1 and J usage is TRBJ2-5; 7 nucleotides match TRBD2. The CDR3 has 14 residues. J lost 2 bases, V lost 0 bases, and 3 bases had no gene match. Looked up from germline, CDR1 is DFQATT and CDR2 is SNEGSKA (reference sequence). CDR3 residues: CSARDPGGQETQYF. CDR3 DNA sequence: TGCAGTGCTAGAGATCCGGGGGGACAAGAGACCCAGTACTTC.